The entry below describes one T cell receptor (beta chain). The sample carries other DNA sequences with the same CDR3. The data belong to a study of cytomegalovirus exposure and HLA in healthy donors. PCR used 60 Vbeta primers and 13 Jbeta primers. In the source study's methods: Unique TCR beta chains totaled approximately 83 million in a later count, with around 10 million of them shared. Assay used: immunoSEQ multiplex PCR; TCRdb lists only in-frame clones, some missing. V and J calls plus clone size are reproduced from that table; the DNA served to infer D and trimming. The repertoire has about 160,000 clones, around 69% of them found once; the top ten carry under 3.5%. The sequenced sample consisted of PBMCs. The sequence came from a woman in her 30s in good health and CMV-seronegative.

The CDR3 loop reads CASSQGQLNTEAFF. Written as DNA, the CDR3 is TGCGCCAGCAGCCAGGGGCAGTTGAACACTGAAGCTTTCTTT. This chain uses TRBV5-1 with TRBJ1-1; tentative D call: TRBD1 (6 bases). Trimming removed 4 bases at V and 0 bases at J, with 10 bases between. Germline V gene sequence: CDR1 SGHRS, CDR2 YFSETQ. The CDR3 loop spans 14 amino acids.